What follows are 13 T cell receptor beta chains derived from one specimen sequenced in a study of blood T cell repertoires in COVID-19. Assay: immunoSEQ multiplex PCR; the TCRdb copy retains only in-frame clones and omits some. The sample includes about 250,000 clones, more than 85% seen only once; the top ten take about 9.3%. Sample: PBMCs or T cells enriched from blood (not recorded which). The receptor source for this set is a man in his forties who had recovered from COVID-19.

This clone was counted only a few times. The chain carries TRBV27 and TRBJ1-2; 10 bases match TRBD1. The germline V gene encodes CDR1 MNHEY and CDR2 SMNVEV (reference sequence). J was trimmed by 6 bases and V by 4 bases; bases with no gene match: 5. This CDR3 has 14 amino acids. CDR3 sequence (DNA): TGTGCCAGCAGTTCCGCCGGGACAGGGGATGGCTACACCTTC. The encoded protein is CASSSAGTGDGYTF.

The V call is TRBV14, the J call TRBJ2-2; D remains unclear. The CDR3 loop spans 19 amino acids. Germline assignment: CDR1 SGHDN and CDR2 FVKESK. V shed 4 bases and J shed 4 bases, with 25 bases lying between them. The CDR3 protein is CASSLKDIMGGLGTGELFF. In DNA form, the CDR3 reads TGTGCCAGCAGCCTAAAAGACATCATGGGTGGTTTAGGCACCGGGGAGCTGTTTTTT.

The chain employs TRBV27 and TRBJ1-2; the match to TRBD1 covers 7 bases. This CDR3 is built from 14 residues. Germline CDR1 MNHEY, CDR2 SMNVEV (reference sequence). J lost 8 bases, V lost 0 bases, and 6 bases had no gene match. The CDR3 sequence is CASSLSGQSGGYTF. DNA of the CDR3: TGTGCCAGCAGTTTATCGGGACAGTCCGGCGGCTACACCTTC.

V usage is TRBV29-1 and J usage is TRBJ2-3, with 10 bases matching TRBD1. This CDR3 comprises 13 residues. V dropped 6 bases and J dropped 4; count of bases not matched to a gene: 4. Germline V gene sequence: CDR1 SQVTM, CDR2 ANQGSEA. The CDR3 nucleotides read TGCAGCGTCGGGACAGGGGCTGCAGATACGCAGTATTTT. Protein product: CSVGTGAADTQYF.

J is TRBJ2-1 and V is TRBV6-5; 7 positions agree with TRBD1. Looked up from germline, CDR1 is MNHEY and CDR2 is SVGAGI. V shed 6 bases, J shed 5 bases, and the junction held 10 bases outside the gene matches. The length of the CDR3 is 15 residues. CDR3 DNA: TGTGCCAGCAGCGCATCCGGGACAGCGAACAATGAGCAGTTCTTC. This codes for CASSASGTANNEQFF.

The chain carries TRBV7-2 and TRBJ2-1, with 12 bases matching TRBD2. The germline gives CDR1 SGHTA, CDR2 FQGNSA. V lost 4 bases, J lost 9 bases, and 7 bases stayed unmatched. The CDR3 extends over 15 amino acids. CDR3 nucleotides: TGTGCCAGCAGCTATAGGGCTAGCGGGAGGGTTGAGCAGTTCTTC. It yields the protein CASSYRASGRVEQFF.

The chain joins TRBV27 to TRBJ1-1; a weak D match, TRBD1 (6 bases). The germline V gene encodes CDR1 MNHEY and CDR2 SMNVEV (reference sequence). The CDR3 contains 15 residues. V lost 5 bases to trimming and J lost 0 bases, with 13 bases between them. The CDR3 nucleotides read TGTGCCAGCAGTCGGGGGGGCCAGATGAACACTGAAGCTTTCTTT. Translated, it gives CASSRGGQMNTEAFF.

V and J are TRBV6-2 or TRBV6-3 and TRBJ2-2; maybe TRBD2 (6 bases). V lost 2 bases to trimming and J lost 6 bases, with 13 bases between them. Germline V gives CDR1 MNHEY, CDR2 SVGEGT. The CDR3 sequence is 15 residues long. CDR3 coding DNA: TGTGCCAGCAGTTACCCCCGGGACTTATCCGGGGAGCTGTTTTTT. Translating gives CASSYPRDLSGELFF.

This rearrangement joins TRBV7-2 to TRBJ2-1; D possibly corresponds to TRBD2 (5 bases). In germline, CDR1 is SGHTA, CDR2 FQGNSA. The CDR3 length is 16 residues. Deletions cut 5 bases from V and 0 bases from J, with 14 bases between. The CDR3 region has the DNA TGTGCCAGCAGCCAGCAAGGGCGGGTCTCCTACAATGAGCAGTTCTTC. Protein: CASSQQGRVSYNEQFF.

This clone was seen a few times. The J gene is TRBJ2-7, the V gene TRBV6-4; D gene unclear. The CDR3 runs 9 residues. V was pared by 7 bases and J by 12 bases, with 10 bases between. Germline assignment: CDR1 MRHNA and CDR2 SNTAGT. The CDR3 coding sequence is TGTGCCAGCACCCCGGGTAGGTACTTC. Its translation: CASTPGRYF.

This clone was recorded only once. The rearrangement joins TRBV28 to TRBJ2-1; a possible D gene is TRBD1 (6 bases). Germline V gene lookup returns CDR1 MDHEN and CDR2 SYDVKM. This CDR3 is 14 amino acids long. V was pared by 6 bases and J by 4 bases, with 13 bases between. The CDR3 DNA follows: TGTGCCAGCAGACTTACAGGGCCTTACAATGAGCAGTTCTTC. Its translation is CASRLTGPYNEQFF.

The chain combines TRBV7-3 with TRBJ1-2; 12 bases align to TRBD1. Losses at the gene ends were 4 bases for V and 4 bases for J; bases not matched to a gene: 13. CDR3 size: 18 residues. In germline, CDR1 is SGHTA, CDR2 FQGTGA. The CDR3 reads CASSSLRRDRGLGYGYTF. CDR3 sequence (DNA): TGTGCCAGCAGCTCTTTAAGGAGGGACAGGGGGCTGGGCTATGGCTACACCTTC.

This rearrangement joins TRBV12-5 to TRBJ2-3; D possibly corresponds to TRBD1 (6 bases). Germline V gene sequence: CDR1 LGHNT, CDR2 FRNRAP. The ends were cut back, 6 bases at V and 1 base at J, with 17 bases in the middle. The CDR3 loop spans 16 amino acids. CDR3 residues: CASGPYIEGGTDTQYF. The CDR3 DNA reads TGTGCTAGTGGCCCCTACATAGAGGGGGGCACAGATACGCAGTATTTT.